This TCR beta chain appears in the sequencing data of a study of naive and memory T cell subsets. General study points: TCR transcript changes with activation or differentiation may affect this RNA method.

From germline, CDR1 is SGHVS and CDR2 FQNEAQ. This CDR3 region has 16 residues. Trimming took 3 bases from V and 8 from J, leaving 19 bases between them. Amplification of ligated cDNA took four PCR rounds with SP2 and nested alpha and beta constant primers. For blood and skin samples, reverse transcription used TCR alpha and beta constant primers. In TCRdb, the 5' RACE reads were re-called with MiXCR into one record per CDR3 protein. The sample holds around 56,000 distinct CDR3 sequences; under 10% are singletons and the top ten take more than 7.5%. On this clonotype itself: The antigen remains undetermined.

An oligonucleotide containing a UMI was ligated to the 3' end of TCR cDNA. Adult healthy volunteers gave 2.5 ml peripheral blood for whole-blood RNA. Unsorted total RNA, roughly 1 to 1000 ng, was DNase treated before reverse transcription. The rearrangement joins TRBV7-8 to TRBJ1-4; perhaps TRBD1 as D (6 bases). This TCR was recovered from a female donor in good health. This CDR3 reads CASSLALNQGWEKLFF. In DNA, the CDR3 is TGTGCCAGCAGCTTGGCTTTAAACCAGGGGTGGGAAAAACTGTTTTTT.